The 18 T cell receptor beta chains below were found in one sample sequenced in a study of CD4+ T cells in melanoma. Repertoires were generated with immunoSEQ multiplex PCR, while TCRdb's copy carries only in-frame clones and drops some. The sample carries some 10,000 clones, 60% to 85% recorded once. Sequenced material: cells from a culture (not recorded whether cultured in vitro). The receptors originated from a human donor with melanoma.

Here the CDR3 reads CASSLSGNYEQYF. CDR3 nucleotides: TGCGCCAGCAGCTTGTCGGGGAACTACGAGCAGTACTTC. The rearrangement links TRBV5-1 to TRBJ2-7, with a possible D match to TRBD2 (5 bases). The CDR3 contains 13 residues. Trimming removed 1 base at V and 3 bases at J, with 8 bases between. Germline CDR1 and CDR2: SGHRS and YFSETQ. The complete variable domain, with remaining parts taken from reference TRBV5-1 and TRBJ2-7, reads KAGVTQTPRYLIKTRGQQVTLSCSPISGHRSVSWYQQTPGQGLQFLFEYFSETQRNKGNFPGRFSGRQFSNSRSEMNVSTLELGDSALYLCASSLSGNYEQYFGPGTRLTVT.

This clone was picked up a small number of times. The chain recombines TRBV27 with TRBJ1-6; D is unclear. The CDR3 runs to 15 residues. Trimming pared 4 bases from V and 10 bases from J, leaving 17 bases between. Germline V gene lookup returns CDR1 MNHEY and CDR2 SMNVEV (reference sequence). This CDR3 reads CASSSPHSLPSPLHF. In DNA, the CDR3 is TGTGCCAGCAGTTCCCCACACAGCCTCCCGTCACCCCTCCACTTT.

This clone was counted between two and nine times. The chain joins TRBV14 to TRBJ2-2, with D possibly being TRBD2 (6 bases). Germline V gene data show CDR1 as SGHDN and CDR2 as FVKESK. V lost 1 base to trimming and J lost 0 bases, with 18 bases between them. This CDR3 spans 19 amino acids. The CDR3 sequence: CASSQGRLAFSPNTGELFF. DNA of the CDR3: TGTGCCAGCAGCCAAGGGCGCCTAGCGTTTTCCCCGAACACCGGGGAGCTGTTTTTT.

CDR3 bases: TGTGCCAGCAGCCCGTTGGCTAGCACAGATACGCAGTATTTT. As protein: CASSPLASTDTQYF. The chain couples TRBV4-2 to TRBJ2-3; D is unresolved. Germline-derived CDR1 and CDR2 are LGHNA and YNFKEQ. V lost 4 bases and J 0 bases, leaving 8 bases between the germline ends. The CDR3 has 14 residues.

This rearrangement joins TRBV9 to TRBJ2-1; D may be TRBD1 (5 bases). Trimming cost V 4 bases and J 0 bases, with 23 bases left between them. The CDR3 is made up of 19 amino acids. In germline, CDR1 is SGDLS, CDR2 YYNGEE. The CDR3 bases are TGTGCCAGCAGCATACACCGTCAGGGTCGTGGTCGCTCCTACAATGAGCAGTTCTTC. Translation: CASSIHRQGRGRSYNEQFF.

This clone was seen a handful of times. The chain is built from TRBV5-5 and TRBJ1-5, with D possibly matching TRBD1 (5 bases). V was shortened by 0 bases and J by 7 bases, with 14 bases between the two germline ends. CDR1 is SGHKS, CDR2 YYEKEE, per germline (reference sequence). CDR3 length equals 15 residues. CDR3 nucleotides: TGTGCCAGCAGCTTGGCGGACACCACGGCCCAGCCCCAGCATTTT. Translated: CASSLADTTAQPQHF.

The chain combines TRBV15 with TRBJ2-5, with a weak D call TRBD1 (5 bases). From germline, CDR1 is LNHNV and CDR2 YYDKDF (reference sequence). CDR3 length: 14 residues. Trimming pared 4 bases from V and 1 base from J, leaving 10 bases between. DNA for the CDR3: TGTGCCACCAGCATCTGGGGCGCCCAAGAGACCCAGTACTTC. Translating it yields CATSIWGAQETQYF.

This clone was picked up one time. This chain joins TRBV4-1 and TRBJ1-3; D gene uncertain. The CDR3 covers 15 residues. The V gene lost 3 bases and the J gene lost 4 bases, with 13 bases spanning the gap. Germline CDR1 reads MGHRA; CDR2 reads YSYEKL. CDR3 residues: CASSHGRAGGNTIYF. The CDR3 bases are TGCGCCAGCAGCCACGGTAGGGCGGGAGGAAACACCATATATTTT.

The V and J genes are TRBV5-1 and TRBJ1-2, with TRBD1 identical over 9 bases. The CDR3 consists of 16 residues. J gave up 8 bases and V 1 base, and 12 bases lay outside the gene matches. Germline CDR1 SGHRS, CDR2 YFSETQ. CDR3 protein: CASSLSPPGQGSGYTF. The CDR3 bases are TGCGCCAGCAGCTTGTCCCCCCCGGGACAGGGCAGCGGCTACACCTTC.

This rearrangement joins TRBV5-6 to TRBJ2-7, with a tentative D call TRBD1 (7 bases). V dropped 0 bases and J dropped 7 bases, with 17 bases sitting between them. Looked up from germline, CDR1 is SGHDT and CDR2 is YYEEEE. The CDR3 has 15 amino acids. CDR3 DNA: TGTGCCAGCAGCTTGGGACCAGGGGGGCCCGTAGAGCAGTACTTC. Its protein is CASSLGPGGPVEQYF.

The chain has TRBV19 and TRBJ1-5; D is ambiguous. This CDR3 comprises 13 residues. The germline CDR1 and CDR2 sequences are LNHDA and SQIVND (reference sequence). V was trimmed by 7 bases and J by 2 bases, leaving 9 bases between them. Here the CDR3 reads CASNFPGNQPQHF. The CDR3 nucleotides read TGTGCCAGTAACTTCCCCGGCAATCAGCCCCAGCATTTT.

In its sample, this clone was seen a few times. CDR3 DNA sequence: TGTGCCAGCCAATCGGGCGAGCGCCGCTCCTACGAGCAGTACTTC. This codes for CASQSGERRSYEQYF. The chain couples TRBV18 to TRBJ2-7; D is undetermined. Trimming took 8 bases from V and 0 from J, leaving 17 bases between them. This CDR3 spans 15 amino acids. The germline V gene has CDR1 KGHSH and CDR2 LQKENI. The variable domain in full, with the rest retrieved from reference TRBV18 and TRBJ2-7, is NAGVMQNPRHLVRRRGQEARLRCSPMKGHSHVYWYRQLPEEGLKFMVYLQKENIIDESGMPKERFSAEFPKEGPSILRIQQVVRGDSAAYFCASQSGERRSYEQYFGPGTRLTVT.

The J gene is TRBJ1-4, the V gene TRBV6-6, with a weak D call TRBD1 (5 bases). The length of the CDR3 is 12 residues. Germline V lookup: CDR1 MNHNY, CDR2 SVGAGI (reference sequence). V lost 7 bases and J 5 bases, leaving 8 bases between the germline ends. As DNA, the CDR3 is TGTGCCAGCACCCAGGGCAATGAAAAACTGTTTTTT. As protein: CASTQGNEKLFF.

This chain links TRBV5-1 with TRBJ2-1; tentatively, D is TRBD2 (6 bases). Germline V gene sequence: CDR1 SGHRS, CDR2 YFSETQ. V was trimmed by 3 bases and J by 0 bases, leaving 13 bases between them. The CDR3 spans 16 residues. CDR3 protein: CASSSFDGSSYNEQFF. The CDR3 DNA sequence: TGCGCCAGCAGCTCCTTTGACGGGAGCTCCTACAATGAGCAGTTCTTC.

CDR3 sequence reads: CASSGGYNEQFF. The CDR3 DNA sequence: TGTGCCAGCAGTGGTGGTTACAATGAGCAGTTCTTC. This chain connects TRBV6-1 to TRBJ2-1; D remains ambiguous. In germline, CDR1 is MNHNS, CDR2 SASEGT. This CDR3 is built from 12 residues. Trimming cost V 4 bases and J 4 bases, with 5 bases left between them.

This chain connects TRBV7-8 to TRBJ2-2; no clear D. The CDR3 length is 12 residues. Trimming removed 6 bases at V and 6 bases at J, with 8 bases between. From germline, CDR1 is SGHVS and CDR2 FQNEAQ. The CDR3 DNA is TGTGCCAGCAGTCTTCCGTCCGGGGAGCTGTTTTTT. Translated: CASSLPSGELFF. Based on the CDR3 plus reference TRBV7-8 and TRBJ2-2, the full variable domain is GAGVSQSPRYKVAKRGQDVALRCDPISGHVSLFWYQQALGQGPEFLTYFQNEAQLDKSGLPSDRFFAERPEGSVSTLKIQRTQQEDSAVYLCASSLPSGELFFGEGSRLTVL.

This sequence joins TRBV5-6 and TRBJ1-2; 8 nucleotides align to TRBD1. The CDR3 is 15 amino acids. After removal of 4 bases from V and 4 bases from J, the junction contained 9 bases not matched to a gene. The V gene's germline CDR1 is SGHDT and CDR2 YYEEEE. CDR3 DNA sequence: TGTGCCAGCAGCGACAGGGGTAAGGCGGGCTATGGCTACACCTTC. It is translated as CASSDRGKAGYGYTF.

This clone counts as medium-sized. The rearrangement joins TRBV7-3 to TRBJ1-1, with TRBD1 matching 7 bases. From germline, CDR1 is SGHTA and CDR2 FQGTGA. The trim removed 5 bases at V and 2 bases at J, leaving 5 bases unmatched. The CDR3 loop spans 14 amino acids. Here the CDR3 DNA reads TGTGCCAGCAGCATGACAGGGCCCAACACTGAAGCTTTCTTT. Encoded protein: CASSMTGPNTEAFF. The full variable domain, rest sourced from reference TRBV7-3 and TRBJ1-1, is GAGVSQTPSNKVTEKGKYVELRCDPISGHTALYWYRQSLGQGPEFLIYFQGTGAADDSGLPNDRFFAVRPEGSVSTLKIQRTERGDSAVYLCASSMTGPNTEAFFGQGTRLTVV.